This T cell receptor (beta chain) was obtained from a study of OX40 agonist ivuxolimab in advanced cancers. Overall study findings and caveats: Expanded clones tended on average to be more numerous among CD8+ T cells than CD4+.

Using immunoSEQ multiplex PCR, the repertoire was profiled, and TCRdb retains in-frame clones only, with some absent. The table has under 60,000 clones, about 84% seen once. This CDR3 contains 15 residues. V was shortened by 3 bases and J by 0 bases, with 10 bases between the two germline ends. The germline V gene has CDR1 SGHRS and CDR2 YFSETQ. For this clone: The antigen remains unidentified.

The chain is built from TRBV5-1 and TRBJ1-3; D uncertain. This sequence was found in an adult with an advanced solid tumor such as melanoma, head and neck, liver or kidney cancer. The sequencing used CD4+ or CD8+ T cells sorted from blood, collected in a trial of the OX40 agonist ivuxolimab. CDR3 DNA sequence: TGCGCCAGCAGCTACGGGCCGGCCTCTGGAAACACCATATATTTT. Translation gives CASSYGPASGNTIYF.